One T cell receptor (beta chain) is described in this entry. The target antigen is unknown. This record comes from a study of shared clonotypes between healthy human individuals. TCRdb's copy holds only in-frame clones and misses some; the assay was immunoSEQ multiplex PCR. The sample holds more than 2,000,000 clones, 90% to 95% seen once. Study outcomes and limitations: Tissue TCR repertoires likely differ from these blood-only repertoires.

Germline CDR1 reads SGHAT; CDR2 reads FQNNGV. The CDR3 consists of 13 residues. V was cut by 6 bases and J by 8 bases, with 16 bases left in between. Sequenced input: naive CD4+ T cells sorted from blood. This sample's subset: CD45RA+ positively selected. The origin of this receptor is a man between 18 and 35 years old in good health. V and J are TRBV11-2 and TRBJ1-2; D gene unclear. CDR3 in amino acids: CASSSLRVGGYTF. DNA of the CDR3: TGTGCCAGCAGTTCACTTCGGGTGGGGGGCTACACCTTC.